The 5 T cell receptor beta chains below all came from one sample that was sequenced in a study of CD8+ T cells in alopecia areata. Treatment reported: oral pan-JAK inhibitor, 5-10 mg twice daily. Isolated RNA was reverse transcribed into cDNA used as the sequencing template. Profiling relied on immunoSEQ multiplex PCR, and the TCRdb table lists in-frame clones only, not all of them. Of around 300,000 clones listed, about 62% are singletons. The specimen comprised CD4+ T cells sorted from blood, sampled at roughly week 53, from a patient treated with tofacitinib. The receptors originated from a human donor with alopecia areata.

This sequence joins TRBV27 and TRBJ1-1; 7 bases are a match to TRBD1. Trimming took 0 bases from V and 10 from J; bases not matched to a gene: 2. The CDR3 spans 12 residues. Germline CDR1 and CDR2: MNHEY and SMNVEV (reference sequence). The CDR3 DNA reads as TGTGCCAGCAGTTTATCGACAGGGAGAGCTTTCTTT. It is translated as CASSLSTGRAFF.

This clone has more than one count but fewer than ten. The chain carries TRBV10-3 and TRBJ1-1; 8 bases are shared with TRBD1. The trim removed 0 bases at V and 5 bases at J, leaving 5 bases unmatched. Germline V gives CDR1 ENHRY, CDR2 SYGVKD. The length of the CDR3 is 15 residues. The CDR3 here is CAISESSQGATEAFF. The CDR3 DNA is TGTGCCATCAGTGAGTCGTCGCAGGGGGCGACTGAAGCTTTCTTT.

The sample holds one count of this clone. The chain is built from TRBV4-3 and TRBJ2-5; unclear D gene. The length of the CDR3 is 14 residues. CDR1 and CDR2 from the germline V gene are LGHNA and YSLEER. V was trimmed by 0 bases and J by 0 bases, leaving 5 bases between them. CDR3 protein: CASSQEGYQETQYF. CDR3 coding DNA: TGCGCCAGCAGCCAAGAGGGGTACCAAGAGACCCAGTACTTC.

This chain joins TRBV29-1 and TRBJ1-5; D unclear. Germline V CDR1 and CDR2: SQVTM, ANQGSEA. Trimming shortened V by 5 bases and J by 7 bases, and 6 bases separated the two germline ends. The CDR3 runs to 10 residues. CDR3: CSVWSQPQHF. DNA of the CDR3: TGCAGCGTTTGGTCCCAGCCCCAGCATTTT.

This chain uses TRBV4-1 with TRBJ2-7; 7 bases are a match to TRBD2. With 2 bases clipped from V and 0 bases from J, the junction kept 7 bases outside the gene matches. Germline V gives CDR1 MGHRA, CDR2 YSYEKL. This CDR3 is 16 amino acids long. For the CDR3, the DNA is TGCGCCAGCAGCCAAAATCTAGCGGTGAGCTCCTACGAGCAGTACTTC. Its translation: CASSQNLAVSSYEQYF.